These 21 T cell receptor beta chains originate from one sample sequenced in a study of T cell changes during pregnancy in multiple sclerosis. Libraries were prepared by immunoSEQ multiplex PCR; TCRdb keeps only in-frame clonotypes and omits some of them. The sample lists about 57,000 clones; around 93% were seen once. The sequences come from peripheral blood, collected after pregnancy. The receptors were gathered from a female donor in good health, enrolled as a control in a pregnancy study.

The chain joins TRBV7-2 to TRBJ2-3; 7 bases line up with TRBD2. J was trimmed by 2 bases and V by 7 bases; bases with no gene match: 9. This CDR3 spans 15 amino acids. Germline V gene sequence: CDR1 SGHTA, CDR2 FQGNSA. CDR3 sequence: CASIPSGLTTDTQYF. The DNA of the CDR3 is TGTGCCAGCATCCCTAGCGGACTTACCACAGATACGCAGTATTTT.

The chain has TRBV10-3 and TRBJ1-2; a weak D match, TRBD1 (5 bases). CDR3 length: 14 amino acids. Trimming took off 10 bases at V and 6 bases at J, with 21 bases between the two ends. Germline CDR1 and CDR2: ENHRY and SYGVKD. CDR3 in DNA: TGTGCCACCAACGACCAGGGAGGGAAGGATGGCTACACCTTC. This codes for CATNDQGGKDGYTF.

V is TRBV28 and J is TRBJ1-4, with a weak D call TRBD1 (6 bases). V was clipped by 4 bases and J by 6 bases, with 15 bases between them. The CDR3 loop spans 15 amino acids. Germline-derived CDR1 and CDR2 are MDHEN and SYDVKM. The chain's CDR3 is CASSSSQGKDEKLFF. In DNA, the CDR3 is TGTGCCAGCAGTTCATCCCAGGGGAAGGATGAAAAACTGTTTTTT.

The V call is TRBV5-1, the J call TRBJ2-1; 12 bases are a match to TRBD2. V was clipped by 3 bases and J by 4 bases; unmatched bases: 2. From germline, CDR1 is SGHRS and CDR2 YFSETQ. The CDR3 length is 15 residues. The CDR3 region is CASSSGLAGYNEQFF. The CDR3 DNA follows: TGCGCCAGCAGCTCCGGACTAGCGGGGTACAATGAGCAGTTCTTC.

This clone showed up just once. This sequence joins TRBV12-5 and TRBJ2-3; 7 bases line up with TRBD2. Germline assignment: CDR1 LGHNT and CDR2 FRNRAP. J gave up 4 bases and V 2 bases, and 15 bases lay outside the gene matches. The CDR3 sequence is 18 residues long. The CDR3: CASGLRGLGGRAPDTQYF. The CDR3 DNA reads TGTGCTAGTGGTTTGAGGGGACTGGGAGGGAGGGCCCCAGATACGCAGTATTTT. The full variable domain, in which reference TRBV12-5 and TRBJ2-3 provide the parts outside the CDR3, is DARVTQTPRHKVTEMGQEVTMRCQPILGHNTVFWYRQTMMQGLELLAYFRNRAPLDDSGMPKDRFSAEMPDATLATLKIQPSEPRDSAVYFCASGLRGLGGRAPDTQYFGPGTRLTVL.

The CDR3 nucleotides are TGCGCCAGCAGCCATCCACGGGAGGGCCCCATCACAGATACGCAGTATTTT. Translated, it gives CASSHPREGPITDTQYF. V usage is TRBV4-1 and J usage is TRBJ2-3, with 8 bases identical to TRBD2. CDR1 and CDR2 (germline): MGHRA, YSYEKL. V dropped 3 bases and J dropped 2; count of bases not matched to a gene: 10. The CDR3 has 17 residues.

The gene calls are TRBV5-6 and TRBJ2-2, with 7 bases that match TRBD2. The J segment lost 7 bases and the V segment lost 1 base, leaving 13 bases of the junction unmatched. Germline V CDR1 and CDR2: SGHDT, YYEEEE. This CDR3 has 17 residues. CDR3 nucleotides: TGTGCCAGCAGCTTGTTCACTGCGGGAGCCCCCGGCGGGGAGCTGTTTTTT. It yields the protein CASSLFTAGAPGGELFF.

The CDR3 spells CASSLRWTGHDEQFF. In DNA form, the CDR3 reads TGTGCCAGCAGTTTACGATGGACAGGGCACGATGAGCAGTTCTTC. V and J are TRBV27 and TRBJ2-1, with 8 nucleotides matching TRBD1. The CDR3 spans 15 residues. In germline, CDR1 is MNHEY, CDR2 SMNVEV (reference sequence). Unmatched junction bases numbered 8, after V lost 2 bases and J lost 8 bases.

CDR3 coding DNA: TGTGCCATCAGGGAGGGCAGTCTTTATGGCTACACCTTC. Translation gives CAIREGSLYGYTF. The chain is built from TRBV10-3 and TRBJ1-2; no clear D. The length of the CDR3 is 13 residues. Trimming shortened V by 6 bases and J by 5 bases, and 13 bases separated the two germline ends. Per germline, CDR1 ENHRY and CDR2 SYGVKD.

V is TRBV11-2 and J is TRBJ2-3; 9 bases are shared with TRBD2. Germline V CDR1 and CDR2: SGHAT, FQNNGV. The junction had 4 bases not matched to a gene; V was cut back by 2 bases and J by 1 base. The CDR3 consists of 16 residues. CDR3 in DNA: TGTGCCAGCAGCTTAAGCGGGGGGTTGGGCACAGATACGCAGTATTTT. Translation: CASSLSGGLGTDTQYF.

The chain uses TRBV7-2 and TRBJ2-5; D may be TRBD2 (5 bases). Trimming removed 3 bases at V and 7 bases at J, with 15 bases between. Germline-derived CDR1 and CDR2 are SGHTA and FQGNSA. CDR3 length: 14 amino acids. The CDR3 loop is CASSFGIGSGTQYF. The CDR3 bases are TGTGCCAGCAGCTTCGGGATAGGGAGTGGGACCCAGTACTTC.

J is TRBJ1-2 and V is TRBV30; D is ambiguous. The germline V gene encodes CDR1 GTSNPN and CDR2 SVGIG (reference sequence). The V end was cut by 2 bases, the J end by 2 bases, with 9 bases between. The CDR3 extends over 13 amino acids. CDR3 amino acids: CAWSIRGNYGYTF. The CDR3 DNA reads TGTGCCTGGAGTATACGGGGAAACTATGGCTACACCTTC. Using reference TRBV30 and TRBJ1-2 for the parts outside the CDR3, the full variable domain is SQTIHQWPATLVQPVGSPLSLECTVEGTSNPNLYWYRQAAGRGLQLLFYSVGIGQISSEVPQNLSASRPQDRQFILSSKKLLLSDSGFYLCAWSIRGNYGYTFGSGTRLTVV.

V usage is TRBV19 and J usage is TRBJ1-2, with D tentatively TRBD1 (5 bases). The CDR3 contains 12 residues. Trimming removed 5 bases at V and 6 bases at J, with 10 bases between. From germline, CDR1 is LNHDA and CDR2 SQIVND (reference sequence). The CDR3 loop reads CASSPQGDGYTF. For the CDR3, the DNA is TGTGCCAGTAGTCCCCAAGGGGATGGCTACACCTTC.

The V and J genes are TRBV27 and TRBJ2-1; 13 nucleotides line up with TRBD2. This CDR3 spans 16 amino acids. Germline CDR1 is MNHEY and CDR2 is SMNVEV (reference sequence). J gave up 8 bases and V 4 bases, and 8 bases lay outside the gene matches. Written as DNA, the CDR3 is TGTGCCAGCAGTTCGTGGACTAGCGGGAGAAGCCATGAGCAGTTCTTC. Translated, it gives CASSSWTSGRSHEQFF.

The count of this clone is one. The chain combines TRBV4-1 with TRBJ2-1; 9 bases match TRBD1. From germline, CDR1 is MGHRA and CDR2 YSYEKL. This CDR3 contains 16 residues. Unmatched junction bases numbered 8, after V lost 3 bases and J lost 5 bases. The CDR3 loop reads CASSHIPGQGNNEQFF. The CDR3 nucleotides read TGCGCCAGCAGCCATATACCGGGACAGGGCAACAATGAGCAGTTCTTC.

The chain carries TRBV7-8 and TRBJ1-1; D may be TRBD1 (5 bases). V was pared by 1 base and J by 6 bases, with 12 bases between. The germline CDR1 and CDR2 sequences are SGHVS and FQNEAQ. CDR3 length: 14 residues. Here the CDR3 DNA reads TGTGCCAGCAGCTTAGAGAACAGGCAAGCTGAAGCTTTCTTT. Translated, it gives CASSLENRQAEAFF.

In its sample, this clone was seen once. This CDR3 is CASQLTSNTQYF. The CDR3 region has the DNA TGTGCCTCCCAGCTTACTAGTAATACGCAGTATTTT. This chain joins TRBV11-2 and TRBJ2-3, with D tentatively TRBD2 (5 bases). From germline, CDR1 is SGHAT and CDR2 FQNNGV. Between the trimmed V and J ends, which lost 11 bases and 7 bases, there was a span of 16 bases. The CDR3 extends over 12 amino acids.

This clone was seen just once. The CDR3, as DNA: TGCGCCAGCAGCTTGTCAAGGGAGAACTCACCCCTCCACTTT. Amino acids: CASSLSRENSPLHF. The chain links TRBV5-1 to TRBJ1-6, with unresolved D. Trimming removed 1 base from V and 10 bases from J, with 12 bases in between. The CDR3 is 14 amino acids. Germline CDR1 reads SGHRS; CDR2 reads YFSETQ.

The genes are TRBV6-6 and TRBJ1-5; possibly TRBD1 for D (5 bases). CDR3 size: 11 residues. Per germline, CDR1 MNHNY and CDR2 SVGAGI (reference sequence). V dropped 6 bases and J dropped 7 bases, with 7 bases sitting between them. CDR3 in DNA: TGTGCCAGCAGCGGGGGGCAGCCCCAGCATTTT. Translated, it gives CASSGGQPQHF.

The chain joins TRBV2 to TRBJ2-3; D remains ambiguous. The germline V gene encodes CDR1 SNHLY and CDR2 FYNNEI. The CDR3 consists of 12 residues. With 7 bases removed from V and 1 base from J, the gap between germline ends came to 6 bases. The CDR3 DNA follows: TGTGCCAGCATTACTGGCACAGATACGCAGTATTTT. This sequence encodes CASITGTDTQYF.

The rearrangement uses TRBV30 and TRBJ1-6; 8 bases line up with TRBD1. CDR3 length: 14 residues. Germline loops: CDR1 GTSNPN, CDR2 SVGIG (reference sequence). Trimming removed 2 bases from V and 10 bases from J; junction bases left unmatched: 7. CDR3 residues: CAWSPTGERSPLHF. Written as DNA, the CDR3 is TGTGCCTGGAGTCCGACAGGGGAGCGATCACCCCTCCACTTT.